Below, 32 T cell receptor beta chains from the same sample are listed, as sequenced in a study of breast tumors, draining lymph nodes, adjacent tissues. Using its own MiXCR run on the multiplex PCR reads, TCRdb lists one record per CDR3 protein. The table shows about 150,000 distinct CDR3 sequences, with 30% to 35% occurring only once. The lymph nodes were axillary draining lymph nodes from breast cancer patients. The sequenced material came from axillary lymph node tissue. The receptors stem from a female donor with breast cancer. Some clones in this sample may be carry-over from other donors' samples.

There are many counts of this clonotype. The rearrangement joins TRBV19 to TRBJ2-7, with 7 bases fitting TRBD2. V dropped 3 bases and J dropped 0; count of bases not matched to a gene: 2. The CDR3 sequence is 14 residues long. CDR1 is LNHDA and CDR2 is SQIVND in the germline V gene (reference sequence). As DNA, the CDR3 is TGTGCCAGTAGTATGCGGGGGATCTCCTACGAGCAGTACTTC. This encodes CASSMRGISYEQYF.

This clonotype has at least ten counts. The chain links TRBV4-1 to TRBJ2-2, with 7 bases identical to TRBD1. Per the germline V gene, CDR1 is MGHRA and CDR2 is YSYEKL. This CDR3 spans 16 amino acids. Trimming removed 4 bases from V and 3 bases from J; junction bases left unmatched: 8. The CDR3: CASSLKTGFDTGELFF. The CDR3, as DNA: TGCGCCAGCAGCCTTAAGACAGGGTTCGACACCGGGGAGCTGTTTTTT.

The sample holds many counts of this clonotype. V usage is TRBV27 and J usage is TRBJ1-5, with D perhaps TRBD1 (5 bases). The CDR3 runs 14 residues. Trimming shortened V by 4 bases and J by 6 bases, and 13 bases separated the two germline ends. Germline CDR1 is MNHEY and CDR2 is SMNVEV (reference sequence). The DNA of the CDR3 is TGTGCCAGCAGTTCTTTGGGGGGGGGTCAGCCCCAGCATTTT. It specifies CASSSLGGGQPQHF.

This sequence joins TRBV29-1 and TRBJ1-2; D call uncertain. The CDR3 is 10 residues long. Per the germline V gene, CDR1 is SQVTM and CDR2 is ANQGSEA. Deletions cut 7 bases from V and 4 bases from J, with 7 bases between. CDR3 sequence: CSAISYGYTF. CDR3 in DNA: TGCAGCGCCATCAGCTATGGCTACACCTTC. Full variable domain (remainder filled in from reference TRBV29-1 and TRBJ1-2): SAVISQKPSRDICQRGTSLTIQCQVDSQVTMMFWYRQQPGQSLTLIATANQGSEATYESGFVIDKFPISRPNLTFSTLTVSNMSPEDSSIYLCSAISYGYTFGSGTRLTVV.

This clonotype was counted only a few times. This could be a read error, since a much larger clone is one nucleotide away. The CDR3 carries no conserved terminal phenylalanine or tryptophan, so it likely arises from a read error. This chain links TRBV7-2 with TRBJ2-5, with 8 bases aligning to TRBD1. Germline CDR1 and CDR2: SGHTA and FQGNSA. V gave up 4 bases and J gave up 4 bases; unmatched junction bases: 8. This CDR3 comprises 15 residues. In DNA, the CDR3 is TGTGCCAGCAGCTACAAGACAGGGGTGAGAGAGACCCAGTACTCC. As protein: CASSYKTGVRETQYS.

This clonotype was picked up many times. This sequence joins TRBV7-8 and TRBJ1-4; D is perhaps TRBD1 (6 bases). Germline CDR1 is SGHVS and CDR2 is FQNEAQ. Trimming left V 4 bases short and J 1 base short, with 10 bases between. The CDR3 spans 15 residues. The chain's CDR3 is CASSSGGLTNEKLFF. DNA for the CDR3: TGTGCCAGCAGCTCTGGGGGGCTAACTAATGAAAAACTGTTTTTT.

This clonotype has at least ten counts. This rearrangement joins TRBV7-9 to TRBJ2-2, with TRBD1 matching over 12 bases. This CDR3 spans 17 amino acids. J lost 6 bases, V lost 5 bases, and 10 bases had no gene match. Germline assignment: CDR1 SEHNR and CDR2 FQNEAQ (reference sequence). The CDR3: CASSPRAGQGAAGELFF. The CDR3 coding sequence is TGTGCCAGCAGCCCCAGGGCGGGACAGGGGGCCGCCGGGGAGCTGTTTTTT.

This clonotype was counted many times. This chain links TRBV20-1 with TRBJ1-5, with D possibly matching TRBD1 (6 bases). Germline values: CDR1 DFQATT, CDR2 SNEGSKA (reference sequence). The CDR3 has 15 residues. V dropped 4 bases and J dropped 3 bases, with 16 bases sitting between them. The CDR3 bases are TGCAGTGCTACCTCCGGGGGGGGGGCCAATCAGCCCCAGCATTTT. It translates to CSATSGGGANQPQHF.

The V and J genes are TRBV7-4 and TRBJ2-5; D perhaps matches TRBD1 (7 bases). CDR3 length: 17 amino acids. The germline V gene has CDR1 SGHVT and CDR2 SQSDAQ. With 1 base removed from V and 9 bases from J, the gap between germline ends came to 24 bases. The CDR3 reads CASSLGRRGQSNQPQYF. CDR3 bases: TGTGCCAGCAGCTTAGGACGGAGGGGGCAGAGCAATCAGCCCCAGTACTTC.

This clonotype was recorded many times. The V and J genes are TRBV20-1 and TRBJ2-5, with D possibly TRBD1 on 6 matching bases. The CDR3 has 15 residues. V was shortened by 5 bases and J by 2 bases, with 18 bases between the two germline ends. Germline V gene data show CDR1 as DFQATT and CDR2 as SNEGSKA (reference sequence). CDR3 sequence: CSADNRDTPQETQYF. In DNA form, the CDR3 reads TGCAGTGCTGACAACCGGGACACCCCACAAGAGACCCAGTACTTC.

This clonotype was seen repeatedly, ten times or more. The chain uses TRBV14 and TRBJ2-2; TRBD2 matches 8 bases. CDR3 length equals 13 residues. Germline lookup yields CDR1 SGHDN and CDR2 FVKESK. The ends lost 1 base at V and 13 bases at J; junction bases unmatched: 5. CDR3 DNA sequence: TGTGCCAGCAGCCAAGTTATCGGGAGGGGGCTGTTTTTT. Translated: CASSQVIGRGLFF.

This clonotype was picked up a small number of times. The V call is TRBV5-6, the J call TRBJ2-5, with 7 nucleotides matching TRBD1. CDR1 SGHDT and CDR2 YYEEEE come from the germline V gene. Germline trimming cut 3 bases from V and 5 bases from J; bases unmatched to any gene: 7. This CDR3 is 14 amino acids long. The CDR3 spells CASSWGTARETQYF. CDR3 in DNA: TGTGCCAGCAGCTGGGGGACAGCCAGGGAGACCCAGTACTTC.

With regard to this clonotype: The junction shows a germline mismatch at one end, possibly a read error. The chain recombines TRBV25-1 with TRBJ2-3, with TRBD2 matching 10 bases. The germline CDR1 and CDR2 sequences are MGHDK and SYGVNS. The CDR3 sequence is 16 residues long. The CDR3 is CACSASSGGAMDTQYF. The CDR3 DNA reads as TGTGCCTGCAGTGCCTCCAGCGGGGGGGCCATGGATACGCAGTATTTT.

The gene calls are TRBV24-1 and TRBJ1-5, with 9 bases aligning to TRBD1. This CDR3 is 14 amino acids long. The V and J ends lost 7 bases and 7 bases, in that order; junction bases with no gene match: 7. Per germline, CDR1 KGHDR and CDR2 SFDVKD. The CDR3 DNA follows: TGTGCCACCAGGACGGGACAGGGAGGACAGCCCCAGCATTTT. Encoded protein: CATRTGQGGQPQHF.

This clonotype was counted at least ten times. The rearrangement uses TRBV30 and TRBJ2-7; 11 nucleotides agree with TRBD1. V shed 2 bases, J shed 3 bases, and the junction held 3 bases outside the gene matches. Germline CDR1 reads GTSNPN; CDR2 reads SVGIG (reference sequence). The CDR3 runs 14 residues. CDR3 amino acids: CAWSHGTGGYEQYF. The CDR3 DNA is TGTGCCTGGAGTCACGGGACAGGGGGCTACGAGCAGTACTTC. Based on the CDR3 plus reference TRBV30 and TRBJ2-7, the full variable domain is SQTIHQWPATLVQPVGSPLSLECTVEGTSNPNLYWYRQAAGRGLQLLFYSVGIGQISSEVPQNLSASRPQDRQFILSSKKLLLSDSGFYLCAWSHGTGGYEQYFGPGTRLTVT.

In its sample, this clonotype was seen many times. The chain couples TRBV12-3 or TRBV12-4 to TRBJ2-1, with D tentatively TRBD2 (5 bases). Trimming removed 5 bases from V and 3 bases from J, with 17 bases in between. The CDR3 consists of 16 residues. CDR3 residues: CASSRGGLAFYNEQFF. For the CDR3, the DNA is TGTGCCAGCAGTCGAGGTGGGCTAGCATTCTACAATGAGCAGTTCTTC.

This clonotype was seen ten or more times. This chain joins TRBV2 and TRBJ1-3, with D hard to call. Trimming took off 4 bases at V and 0 bases at J, with 13 bases between the two ends. There are 16 residues in the CDR3. CDR1 and CDR2 from the germline V gene are SNHLY and FYNNEI. The CDR3: CASSGSRRPSGNTIYF. The CDR3 DNA reads TGTGCCAGCAGTGGGAGTCGGAGACCCTCTGGAAACACCATATATTTT.

The chain couples TRBV7-2 to TRBJ2-2, with D perhaps matching TRBD1 (6 bases). Germline V gene lookup returns CDR1 SGHTA and CDR2 FQGNSA. V lost 1 base to trimming and J lost 4 bases, with 13 bases between them. The CDR3 consists of 16 residues. The CDR3 sequence is CASSLEGVGGTGELFF. The DNA for the CDR3 is TGTGCCAGCAGCTTAGAAGGGGTAGGGGGCACCGGGGAGCTGTTTTTT.

There are many counts of this clonotype. The rearrangement links TRBV15 to TRBJ1-2; D is unresolved. V was clipped by 0 bases and J by 5 bases, with 4 bases between them. CDR1 is LNHNV and CDR2 is YYDKDF in the germline V gene (reference sequence). CDR3 length: 12 residues. In DNA, the CDR3 is TGTGCCACCAGCAGAGATCGTTATGGCTACACCTTC. It encodes CATSRDRYGYTF. Full variable domain (missing parts from reference TRBV15 and TRBJ1-2): DAMVIQNPRYQVTQFGKPVTLSCSQTLNHNVMYWYQQKSSQAPKLLFHYYDKDFNNEADTPDNFQSRRPNTSFCFLDIRSPGLGDTAMYLCATSRDRYGYTFGSGTRLTVV.

The chain carries TRBV7-2 and TRBJ2-3, with a weak D call TRBD2 (5 bases). Germline values: CDR1 SGHTA, CDR2 FQGNSA. V was cut by 8 bases and J by 14 bases, with 17 bases left in between. The CDR3 totals 11 residues. The CDR3: CASGTGSGRYF. CDR3 coding DNA: TGTGCCAGCGGCACGGGGTCTGGACGGTATTTT.

This clonotype has ten or more counts. This chain links TRBV28 with TRBJ2-7; no clear D. V was cut by 2 bases and J by 3 bases, with 5 bases left in between. The CDR3 extends over 12 amino acids. CDR1 is MDHEN, CDR2 SYDVKM, per germline. The CDR3, as DNA: TGTGCCAGCAGTTTAAACGGCTACGAGCAGTACTTC. This codes for CASSLNGYEQYF.

In this sample, this clonotype turned up many times. This chain connects TRBV20-1 to TRBJ1-5, with a tentative D call TRBD1 (5 bases). The CDR3 is 13 amino acids. V was pared by 3 bases and J by 6 bases, with 12 bases between. Germline V CDR1 and CDR2: DFQATT, SNEGSKA (reference sequence). The CDR3 DNA follows: TGCAGTGCTAGTCCTAAGGGGACTCAGCCCCAGCATTTT. Translated, it gives CSASPKGTQPQHF.

This clonotype was recorded at least ten times. The CDR3 nucleotides are TGCGCCAGCAGTGATCGGGCCGGAACCTACGAGCAGTACGTC. It yields the protein CASSDRAGTYEQYV. The chain joins TRBV10-2 to TRBJ2-7, with D unclear. The CDR3 totals 14 residues. Per the germline V gene, CDR1 is WSHSY and CDR2 is SAAADI. Between the trimmed V and J ends, which lost 3 bases and 2 bases, there was a span of 11 bases.

J is TRBJ1-1 and V is TRBV12-3 or TRBV12-4; D is unresolved. This CDR3 comprises 12 residues. Trimming pared 3 bases from V and 6 bases from J, leaving 8 bases between. CDR3 protein: CASSFVYAEAFF. For the CDR3, the DNA is TGTGCCAGCAGTTTTGTGTACGCTGAAGCTTTCTTT.

This clonotype was counted ten times or more. V gene TRBV4-1 combines with J gene TRBJ1-2; a weak D match, TRBD1 (5 bases). Germline V lookup: CDR1 MGHRA, CDR2 YSYEKL. Trimming took 1 base from V and 6 from J, leaving 12 bases between them. The length of the CDR3 is 14 residues. CDR3 amino acids: CASSQVQGADGYTF. DNA of the CDR3: TGCGCCAGCAGCCAAGTTCAGGGCGCCGATGGCTACACCTTC.

As for this clonotype: A read error is possible here, since a much larger clone lies one base away. The conserved closing phenylalanine or tryptophan is absent in this CDR3, likely reflecting a read error. The V and J genes are TRBV18 and TRBJ1-6; D is ambiguous. Trimming left V 6 bases short and J 7 bases short, with 19 bases between. The CDR3 runs 16 residues. The germline V gene has CDR1 KGHSH and CDR2 LQKENI. CDR3 DNA sequence: TGTGCCAGCTCCAGCCCCACTGATCCCCCCAATTCACCCCTCCACTCT. Its translation is CASSSPTDPPNSPLHS.

This clonotype was detected many times. The chain recombines TRBV20-1 with TRBJ2-7; perhaps TRBD2 as D (6 bases). CDR3 length equals 14 residues. V was clipped by 3 bases and J by 3 bases, with 15 bases between them. Per germline, CDR1 DFQATT and CDR2 SNEGSKA (reference sequence). CDR3 amino acids: CSASALGGSYEQYF. For the CDR3, the DNA is TGCAGTGCTAGCGCGCTCGGGGGAAGCTACGAGCAGTACTTC.

This clonotype has a count of ten or more. V usage is TRBV6-2 or TRBV6-3 and J usage is TRBJ1-4; D remains ambiguous. Trimming took 4 bases from V and 4 from J, leaving 10 bases between them. CDR1 MNHEY and CDR2 SVGEGT come from the germline V gene. The CDR3 loop spans 14 amino acids. In DNA form, the CDR3 reads TGTGCCAGCAGTTCGAACAGTTATAATGAAAAACTGTTTTTT. This sequence encodes CASSSNSYNEKLFF.

The table lists this clonotype with many counts. V usage is TRBV7-9 and J usage is TRBJ1-5; D is undetermined. The V and J ends lost 1 base and 0 bases respectively, with 13 bases between them. Germline CDR1 reads SEHNR; CDR2 reads FQNEAQ (reference sequence). The CDR3 consists of 17 residues. The CDR3 nucleotides read TGTGCCAGCAGCTTAGGGGGTGGCCTCTATAGCAATCAGCCCCAGCATTTT. Its translation is CASSLGGGLYSNQPQHF.

This clonotype was seen once. This clone may be a read error of a much larger clone one base away. CDR3 region: CASSPRGQETQFF. In DNA, the CDR3 is TGTGCCAGCTCACCACGAGGGCAAGAGACCCAGTTCTTC. This chain links TRBV18 with TRBJ2-5, with D maybe TRBD2 (5 bases). The end of the DNA aligns better with TRBJ2-1, so the J call may be wrong. Germline V CDR1 and CDR2: KGHSH, LQKENI. The CDR3 loop spans 13 amino acids.

This clonotype was seen repeatedly, ten times or more. The chain has TRBV29-1 and TRBJ1-5; a weak D match, TRBD1 (5 bases). The CDR3 totals 12 residues. Germline CDR1 reads SQVTM; CDR2 reads ANQGSEA. V lost 7 bases and J lost 0, with 7 bases in between. Here the CDR3 reads CSATDSNQPQHF. The CDR3 region has the DNA TGCAGCGCGACAGATAGCAATCAGCCCCAGCATTTT.

This clonotype was detected ten times or more. J is TRBJ2-1 and V is TRBV12-3 or TRBV12-4, with D tentatively TRBD1 (6 bases). The CDR3 covers 16 residues. The V and J ends lost 4 bases and 1 base respectively, with 14 bases between them. In DNA, the CDR3 is TGTGCCAGCAGTTCTACTGGGGGCCAATCCTACAATGAGCAGTTCTTC. It yields the protein CASSSTGGQSYNEQFF.